Below, 19 T cell receptor beta chains from the same sample are listed, as sequenced in a study of Graves' ophthalmopathy and Graves' hyperthyroidism. The authors amplified TCR beta CDR3 regions from RNA transcripts. HTBI-primed RT-PCR formed the first round, and a multiplex PCR formed the second. MiXCR, run by TCRdb on the multiplex PCR reads, gives a single entry per CDR3 protein. The repertoire holds around 1,000,000 distinct CDR3 sequences, 35% to 45% seen once, with around 10% in the top ten. The specimen was peripheral blood or thyroid tissue (not recorded which). The receptors here all came from an adult man with Graves' hyperthyroidism.

This clonotype occurred many times. The V gene is TRBV5-4, the J gene TRBJ1-1; 10 bases match TRBD1. This CDR3 has 16 residues. V shed 0 bases, J shed 4 bases, and the junction held 6 bases outside the gene matches. The germline V gene has CDR1 SGHNT and CDR2 YYREEE (reference sequence). The CDR3 nucleotides read TGTGCCAGCAGCTTGGGACAGGGGGCGCATGCCACTGAAGCTTTCTTT. Translated, it gives CASSLGQGAHATEAFF.

This clonotype showed up just once. Since a much larger clone is just one base distant, this may be a read error. The CDR3 carries no conserved terminal phenylalanine or tryptophan, so it likely arises from a read error. V is TRBV10-3 and J is TRBJ1-2; the match to TRBD1 covers 9 bases. The junction had 4 bases not matched to a gene; V was cut back by 10 bases and J by 7 bases. CDR1 is ENHRY, CDR2 SYGVKD, per germline. This CDR3 spans 11 amino acids. The CDR3 spells CASGTGSGYTY. The CDR3 DNA sequence: TGTGCCAGCGGGACAGGGTCTGGCTACACCTAC.

The chain combines TRBV7-2 with TRBJ2-3; D gene ambiguous. The CDR3 consists of 13 residues. V was pared by 5 bases and J by 3 bases, with 9 bases between. CDR1 and CDR2 from the germline V gene are SGHTA and FQGNSA. The CDR3 is CASSGRATDTQYF. Written as DNA, the CDR3 is TGTGCCAGCAGCGGCCGGGCAACAGATACGCAGTATTTT.

This clonotype occurred a few times. This chain links TRBV7-9 with TRBJ1-1; 8 nucleotides line up with TRBD1. The trim removed 4 bases at V and 9 bases at J, leaving 10 bases unmatched. The CDR3 contains 14 residues. Germline lookup yields CDR1 SEHNR and CDR2 FQNEAQ (reference sequence). DNA for the CDR3: TGTGCCAGCAGCTCACCGGGACAGGAGTCTAAAGCTTTCTTT. This sequence encodes CASSSPGQESKAFF.

This sequence joins TRBV11-3 and TRBJ2-7; D may be TRBD1 or TRBD2 (5 bases each). The V end lost 3 bases, the J end lost 0 bases, and 12 bases lay between the germline ends. CDR3 length: 15 amino acids. CDR1 and CDR2 from the germline V gene are SGHNT and YENEEA. DNA of the CDR3: TGTGCCAGCAGCTTGGGGACGTCCAGCTCCTACGAGCAGTACTTC. Translating gives CASSLGTSSSYEQYF.

This clonotype was seen a few times. The conserved phenylalanine or tryptophan normally closing the CDR3 is absent here, so this likely arose from a read error. The DNA is left out, because the CDR3 cannot be placed on it with certainty; the CDR3 is given as TCRdb lists it. The V gene is TRBV7-2, the J gene TRBJ2-7; the table assigns TRBD2, which was not confirmed against the DNA. Inclusive of both ends, the CDR3 amounts to 8 amino acids. Germline loops: CDR1 SGHTA, CDR2 FQGNSA. The CDR3 reads CASSGLAG.

This clonotype came up a few times. This rearrangement joins TRBV7-9 to TRBJ1-2; D possibly corresponds to TRBD1 (5 bases). The CDR3 sequence is 13 residues long. The germline V gene has CDR1 SEHNR and CDR2 FQNEAQ (reference sequence). Trimming removed 6 bases at V and 3 bases at J, with 11 bases between. In DNA form, the CDR3 reads TGTGCCAGCAGTTACCGGGACTACTATGGCTACACCTTC. This codes for CASSYRDYYGYTF.

CDR3 nucleotides: TGTGCCAGCAGTGAATACTTGGGCGATTCGTGCTACACCTTC. Its protein product is CASSEYLGDSCYTF. The V and J genes are TRBV25-1 and TRBJ1-2; D gene uncertain. The CDR3 sequence is 14 residues long. In germline, CDR1 is MGHDK, CDR2 SYGVNS. V was clipped by 0 bases and J by 9 bases, with 14 bases between them.

V is TRBV4-3 and J is TRBJ2-5; 14 bases match TRBD2. The CDR3 spans 17 residues. Germline values: CDR1 LGHNA, CDR2 YSLEER. The junction had 5 bases not matched to a gene; V was cut back by 4 bases and J by 1 base. CDR3 coding DNA: TGCGCCAGCAGCCCCCGACTAGCGGGAGGGATCCAAGAGACCCAGTACTTC. As protein: CASSPRLAGGIQETQYF.

The chain couples TRBV2 to TRBJ1-1; a possible D gene is TRBD1 (6 bases). Germline V gene lookup returns CDR1 SNHLY and CDR2 FYNNEI. The V end was cut by 0 bases, the J end by 5 bases, with 10 bases between. The length of the CDR3 is 14 residues. The CDR3 region is CASSEATGETEAFF. The CDR3 bases are TGTGCCAGCAGTGAAGCGACAGGTGAAACTGAAGCTTTCTTT.

V is TRBV6-5 and J is TRBJ1-4; the D is unclear. The germline V and J ends were trimmed by 6 bases and 8 bases, with 16 bases remaining between them. Germline lookup yields CDR1 MNHEY and CDR2 SVGAGI. The CDR3 runs to 14 residues. CDR3 in DNA: TGTGCCAGCAGACACGGGTCGCCGCGGGAAAAACTGTTTTTT. This sequence encodes CASRHGSPREKLFF.

The V and J genes are TRBV6-9 and TRBJ1-6, with D unclear. The CDR3 length is 15 residues. The V gene lost 8 bases and the J gene lost 4 bases, with 15 bases spanning the gap. Germline lookup yields CDR1 MNHGY and CDR2 SVAAGI. The CDR3 DNA sequence: TGTGCCAGCCTCGACAACCCGGCATATAATTCACCCCTCCACTTT. As protein: CASLDNPAYNSPLHF.

As for this clonotype: A much larger clonotype is one base distant, so this may be a read error. The chain employs TRBV10-3 and TRBJ1-1; no reliable D call. The CDR3 is 13 amino acids. Germline CDR1 ENHRY, CDR2 SYGVKD. V lost 7 bases and J 12 bases, leaving 21 bases between the germline ends. The CDR3 loop is CAITPTERAVTFF. The CDR3 bases are TGTGCCATCACCCCTACCGAGAGGGCGGTGACTTTCTTT.

In this sample, this clonotype turned up many times. The rearrangement uses TRBV2 and TRBJ2-2; TRBD1 is a possible D gene (5 bases). Looked up from germline, CDR1 is SNHLY and CDR2 is FYNNEI. Trimming took 8 bases from V and 3 from J, leaving 7 bases between them. The CDR3 has 12 residues. The CDR3 reads CASGAYTGELFF. Written as DNA, the CDR3 is TGTGCCAGCGGGGCGTACACCGGGGAGCTGTTTTTT.

This clonotype was seen many times. The chain carries TRBV4-3 and TRBJ2-5; D is unresolved. This CDR3 is 12 amino acids long. Germline V lookup: CDR1 LGHNA, CDR2 YSLEER. The V end lost 0 bases, the J end lost 5 bases, and 4 bases lay between the germline ends. CDR3 residues: CASSQDYETQYF. CDR3 coding DNA: TGCGCCAGCAGCCAAGACTACGAGACCCAGTACTTC.

The gene calls are TRBV29-1 and TRBJ2-5; 9 bases align to TRBD1. Looked up from germline, CDR1 is SQVTM and CDR2 is ANQGSEA. CDR3 length: 14 amino acids. J lost 0 bases, V lost 8 bases, and 7 bases had no gene match. In nucleotides, the CDR3 is TGCAGCAGTGCCGGACAGGGGCACCAAGAGACCCAGTACTTC. Amino acids: CSSAGQGHQETQYF.

The table lists this clonotype with many counts. This chain links TRBV7-3 with TRBJ1-1; D uncertain. There are 13 residues in the CDR3. Germline-derived CDR1 and CDR2 are SGHTA and FQGTGA. Trimming stripped 3 bases from V and 6 bases from J, with 11 bases between. Here the CDR3 DNA reads TGTGCCAGCAGCTTCCAAGAAGGCGCTGAAGCTTTCTTT. Its translation is CASSFQEGAEAFF.

About this clonotype itself: The DNA is omitted, as the CDR3 cannot be located on it reliably, and the CDR3 follows TCRdb's listing. The V and J genes are TRBV10-3 and TRBJ1-2. The CDR3 comprises 17 residues, both ends counted. Germline CDR1 is ENHRY and CDR2 is SYGVKD. CDR3 residues: CAIRGALNTEAFFGYTF.

As regards this clonotype: Germline is not matched at one junction end, which may reflect a read error. The chain employs TRBV10-2 and TRBJ2-7; D is possibly TRBD2 (6 bases). Germline V gene sequence: CDR1 WSHSY, CDR2 SAAADI. The CDR3 runs to 15 residues. CDR3 DNA sequence: TGTGCCAGCAGCTTGGGGGGAGTGGATTCCTACGAGCAGCACTTC. Encoded protein: CASSLGGVDSYEQHF.